Detailed here is one T cell receptor beta chain. The antigen remains undetermined. The CDR3 has 15 amino acids. From germline, CDR1 is LNHDA and CDR2 SQIVND (reference sequence). The V gene lost 9 bases and the J gene lost 5 bases, with 21 bases spanning the gap. Profiling relied on immunoSEQ multiplex PCR, and the TCRdb table lists in-frame clones only, not all of them. The data show approximately 77,000 clones, less than 95% seen once. This record belongs to a study of OX40 agonist ivuxolimab in advanced cancers. Overall study: Patients were treated with ivuxolimab, an agonistic anti-OX40 (CD134) antibody. Study-wide findings and caveats: Low levels of normalized T-cell clonal expansion also appeared in some nonresponders.

Any history of autoimmune disease or systemic immunosuppression disqualified patients. The origin of this receptor is an adult with an advanced solid tumor such as melanoma, head and neck, liver or kidney cancer. The V call is TRBV19, the J call TRBJ2-3, with a possible D match to TRBD2 (7 bases). The input for sequencing was CD4+ or CD8+ T cells sorted from blood, taken in a trial of the OX40 agonist ivuxolimab. CDR3 bases: TGTGCCAGCGCGAACGCCCGGGGGGCGGAAGATACGCAGTATTTT. It encodes CASANARGAEDTQYF. The whole variable domain, filled in from reference TRBV19 and TRBJ2-3, reads DGGITQSPKYLFRKEGQNVTLSCEQNLNHDAMYWYRQDPGQGLRLIYYSQIVNDFQKGDIAEGYSVSREKKESFPLTVTSAQKNPTAFYLCASANARGAEDTQYFGPGTRLTVL.